This entry lists 31 T cell receptor beta chains sequenced from one sample in a study of T cells in Graves' hyperthyroidism and ophthalmopathy. There were TCR beta CDR3 regions amplified from RNA transcripts. TCR CDR3 underwent first-round RT-PCR with the HTBI primer set. Each CDR3 protein gets one entry after TCRdb re-called the multiplex PCR reads with MiXCR. This sample has 620,000 or so distinct CDR3 sequences, with around 15% found just once. Sequenced input: blood. All receptors come from a woman aged 45-65 years with Graves' ophthalmopathy.

V gene TRBV12-3 or TRBV12-4 combines with J gene TRBJ2-1; the D gene could be TRBD1 or TRBD2 (5 bases each). V lost 7 bases, J lost 10 bases, and 26 bases lay in between. CDR3 length: 16 amino acids. CDR3 DNA: TGTGCCAGCACCGAACGTCACCGGGACCCCAATCTGGAGCAGTTCTTC. It translates to CASTERHRDPNLEQFF.

This clonotype was counted ten times or more. This sequence joins TRBV11-3 and TRBJ1-1; tentative D call: TRBD1 (5 bases). V dropped 5 bases and J dropped 4 bases, with 14 bases sitting between them. The CDR3 contains 14 residues. CDR1 is SGHNT and CDR2 is YENEEA in the germline V gene. CDR3 DNA: TGTGCCAGCAGCCTCCGGGGGGGGACCACTGAAGCTTTCTTT. Translated, it gives CASSLRGGTTEAFF.

At least ten counts were recorded for this clonotype. This chain uses TRBV7-9 with TRBJ2-1, with 10 positions matching TRBD2. V was clipped by 4 bases and J by 3 bases; unmatched bases: 15. Germline V gives CDR1 SEHNR, CDR2 FQNEAQ (reference sequence). CDR3 length: 19 residues. The CDR3, as DNA: TGTGCCAGCAGCTCAAGCCCGAGGGGCCTAGCGGGAGTCTACAATGAGCAGTTCTTC. It translates to CASSSSPRGLAGVYNEQFF.

This clonotype occurred many times. The V and J genes are TRBV7-9 and TRBJ1-2; D remains unclear. The V gene's germline CDR1 is SEHNR and CDR2 FQNEAQ (reference sequence). The CDR3 is made up of 16 amino acids. V dropped 10 bases and J dropped 0 bases, with 21 bases sitting between them. The CDR3 nucleotides read TGTGCCACCCTTATGGGTTCTTCTTTTCCTAACTATGGCTACACCTTC. Protein sequence: CATLMGSSFPNYGYTF.

This clonotype came up a few times. The chain carries TRBV7-9 and TRBJ2-2; 7 nucleotides align to TRBD2. Germline V lookup: CDR1 SEHNR, CDR2 FQNEAQ (reference sequence). V was clipped by 3 bases and J by 0 bases; unmatched bases: 13. This CDR3 is built from 19 residues. CDR3 loop: CASSFGGLAEGPNTGELFF. The DNA of the CDR3 is TGTGCCAGCAGCTTTGGAGGGCTAGCGGAAGGCCCGAACACCGGGGAGCTGTTTTTT.

In this sample, this clonotype turned up a few times. The chain links TRBV7-2 to TRBJ2-3; the match to TRBD1 covers 9 bases. The CDR3 sequence is 15 residues long. V lost 5 bases and J lost 3; bases outside the gene matches: 6. Per germline, CDR1 SGHTA and CDR2 FQGNSA. CDR3 sequence (DNA): TGTGCCAGCAGCGCACAGGGGGCCTGGACAGATACGCAGTATTTT. Its translation is CASSAQGAWTDTQYF.

This chain links TRBV27 with TRBJ1-3, with 7 bases lining up with TRBD1. V trimming: 7 bases; J trimming: 2 bases; junction bases outside the gene matches: 2. The CDR3 consists of 13 residues. Germline CDR1 is MNHEY and CDR2 is SMNVEV (reference sequence). CDR3: CASTTGTGNTIYF. CDR3 nucleotide sequence: TGTGCCAGCACGACAGGGACTGGAAACACCATATATTTT.

This clonotype has a count of ten or more. The rearrangement links TRBV10-3 to TRBJ2-1; D might be TRBD2 (6 bases). This CDR3 has 15 amino acids. The germline gives CDR1 ENHRY, CDR2 SYGVKD. Trimming removed 3 bases from V and 9 bases from J, with 18 bases in between. CDR3 in DNA: TGTGCCATCAGTGATTCTGGGCTAGTGGAGGGTGAGCAGTTCTTC. Translated, it gives CAISDSGLVEGEQFF.

The sample holds many counts of this clonotype. V gene TRBV28 combines with J gene TRBJ2-1, with 12 bases that match TRBD2. The CDR3 covers 18 residues. Germline V lookup: CDR1 MDHEN, CDR2 SYDVKM. J lost 14 bases, V lost 7 bases, and 24 bases had no gene match. CDR3 DNA sequence: TGTGCCAGCACCACTTGGGACGCCCTAGCGGGAGGGCCGGGTTTTGAGTTCTTC. It translates to CASTTWDALAGGPGFEFF.

This clonotype has ten or more counts. The chain is built from TRBV28 and TRBJ2-7, with 11 bases aligning to TRBD2. The V gene's germline CDR1 is MDHEN and CDR2 SYDVKM. The CDR3 is 16 residues long. The junction had 8 bases not matched to a gene; V was cut back by 4 bases and J by 3 bases. In DNA form, the CDR3 reads TGTGCCAGCAGTTCCATAGCGGGAGGGGAGCTCTACGAGCAGTACTTC. It yields the protein CASSSIAGGELYEQYF.

This clonotype was counted ten times or more. This rearrangement joins TRBV7-4 to TRBJ2-7, with TRBD2 identical over 7 bases. The CDR3 contains 18 residues. With 2 bases clipped from V and 0 bases from J, the junction kept 13 bases outside the gene matches. CDR1 and CDR2 from the germline V gene are SGHVT and SQSDAQ. CDR3 residues: CASSLRGVSGKSSYEQYF. The CDR3 DNA follows: TGTGCCAGCAGCTTAAGAGGGGTAAGCGGGAAGAGCTCCTACGAGCAGTACTTC.

This clonotype was observed at least ten times. The chain links TRBV11-1 to TRBJ1-2; maybe TRBD1 (6 bases). V was trimmed by 2 bases and J by 6 bases, leaving 19 bases between them. This CDR3 region has 16 residues. Germline-derived CDR1 and CDR2 are SGHAT and FQDESV (reference sequence). CDR3 residues: CASSLSARGRVDGYTF. CDR3 DNA: TGTGCCAGCAGCTTATCGGCCAGGGGAAGGGTTGATGGCTACACCTTC.

This clonotype turned up a few times. This may stem from a read error, because a much larger clone lies one nucleotide away. The chain couples TRBV7-3 to TRBJ1-2, with TRBD1 identical over 7 bases. Per germline, CDR1 SGHTA and CDR2 FQGTGA. The CDR3 has 15 residues. In DNA, the CDR3 is TGTGCCTGCAGCTACGAGGGACAGCCATCCTATGGCTACACCTTC. Protein sequence: CACSYEGQPSYGYTF.

This clonotype was recorded many times. The chain uses TRBV6-1 and TRBJ2-6; the match to TRBD1 covers 9 bases. The length of the CDR3 is 15 residues. CDR1 and CDR2 (germline): MNHNS, SASEGT. V lost 6 bases to trimming and J lost 4 bases; unmatched junction nucleotides: 4. Written as DNA, the CDR3 is TGTGCCAGCAGGAACAGGGGGCTAGGGGCCAACGTCCTGACTTTC. Its protein product is CASRNRGLGANVLTF.

This clonotype was counted at least ten times. This chain uses TRBV6-2 or TRBV6-3 with TRBJ2-7; D is uncertain. Germline lookup yields CDR1 MNHEY and CDR2 SVGEGT. This CDR3 contains 13 residues. V gave up 2 bases and J gave up 3 bases, with 8 bases separating them. The CDR3 nucleotides read TGTGCCAGCAGTTACGGGTGGGACTACGAGCAGTACTTC. Amino acids: CASSYGWDYEQYF.

This clonotype was detected ten times or more. V usage is TRBV27 and J usage is TRBJ1-1; TRBD1 agrees at 9 bases. The V and J ends lost 3 bases and 5 bases, in that order; junction bases with no gene match: 10. The CDR3 is 16 amino acids. CDR1 MNHEY and CDR2 SMNVEV come from the germline V gene (reference sequence). This CDR3 reads CASSFFETTGGTEAFF. CDR3 in DNA: TGTGCCAGCAGTTTCTTCGAGACGACAGGGGGAACTGAAGCTTTCTTT.

This clonotype was detected ten times or more. The V gene is TRBV6-2 or TRBV6-3, the J gene TRBJ2-7, with D unclear. Germline V gene data show CDR1 as MNHEY and CDR2 as SVGEGT. CDR3 length equals 18 residues. V dropped 4 bases and J dropped 2 bases, with 24 bases sitting between them. The CDR3 here is CASSSLPGSNYRAYEQYF. CDR3 in DNA: TGTGCCAGCAGTTCCCTTCCGGGTTCCAACTACCGAGCCTACGAGCAGTACTTC.

Concerning this clonotype itself: A much larger clone sits a single nucleotide away, making a read error possible. V is TRBV6-9 and J is TRBJ1-1, with D unclear. From germline, CDR1 is MNHGY and CDR2 SVAAGI. The CDR3 is 13 residues long. The CDR3 reads CASSYGVNTEASF. DNA of the CDR3: TGTGCCAGCAGTTACGGCGTTAACACTGAAGCTTCCTTT.

This clonotype showed up many times. This chain links TRBV12-3 or TRBV12-4 with TRBJ2-2, with TRBD2 identical over 10 bases. The V and J ends lost 3 bases and 5 bases, in that order; junction bases with no gene match: 3. CDR3 length: 15 amino acids. CDR3: CASSFVTSGTGELFF. The CDR3 region has the DNA TGTGCCAGCAGTTTTGTGACTAGCGGGACCGGGGAGCTGTTTTTT.

The sample holds many counts of this clonotype. The chain carries TRBV7-2 and TRBJ1-2; 9 bases align to TRBD1. V gave up 3 bases and J gave up 8 bases; unmatched junction bases: 10. This CDR3 contains 15 residues. Per the germline V gene, CDR1 is SGHTA and CDR2 is FQGNSA. CDR3 bases: TGTGCCAGCAGCTTTGAGTCACAGGGGGCCTCGGGCTACACCTTC. This codes for CASSFESQGASGYTF.

This clonotype has a count of ten or more. The J gene is TRBJ2-5, the V gene TRBV3-1, with 13 nucleotides matching TRBD2. The CDR3 is 16 residues long. Germline CDR1 and CDR2: LGHDT and YNNKEL (reference sequence). V shed 5 bases, J shed 5 bases, and the junction held 8 bases outside the gene matches. CDR3 amino acids: CASSFRVTSGRETQYF. The CDR3 bases are TGTGCCAGCAGCTTTCGCGTGACTAGCGGGAGGGAGACCCAGTACTTC.

The rearrangement joins TRBV19 to TRBJ1-1; perhaps TRBD1 as D (6 bases). Trimming left V 5 bases short and J 1 base short, with 11 bases between. This CDR3 is 14 amino acids long. The germline V gene has CDR1 LNHDA and CDR2 SQIVND (reference sequence). CDR3 nucleotides: TGTGCCAGTAGTCCGGACAGATGGAACACTGAAGCTTTCTTT. Protein: CASSPDRWNTEAFF.

Many counts were recorded for this clonotype. The chain uses TRBV11-1 and TRBJ2-5, with 9 bases matching TRBD2. The CDR3 length is 13 residues. Germline V gene lookup returns CDR1 SGHAT and CDR2 FQDESV (reference sequence). V trimming: 4 bases; J trimming: 10 bases; junction bases outside the gene matches: 7. The CDR3 bases are TGTGCCAGCAGCTCCGGGACTAGCAGTATCCAGTACTTC. Amino acids: CASSSGTSSIQYF.

The CDR3 sequence is CASSSRAGYEQYF. DNA of the CDR3: TGCGCCAGCAGCAGTAGAGCGGGCTACGAGCAGTACTTC. The V gene is TRBV4-1, the J gene TRBJ2-7; maybe TRBD2 (6 bases). CDR3 length: 13 residues. The germline V gene has CDR1 MGHRA and CDR2 YSYEKL. V lost 5 bases and J lost 3, with 11 bases in between.

This clonotype was detected many times. The chain uses TRBV15 and TRBJ1-2; 7 bases line up with TRBD1. Germline CDR1 and CDR2: LNHNV and YYDKDF (reference sequence). The CDR3 is 16 residues long. V was pared by 2 bases and J by 0 bases, with 6 bases of the junction left unmatched. The CDR3: CATSRTRDSANYGYTF. The CDR3 bases are TGTGCCACCAGCAGAACCAGGGACAGTGCTAACTATGGCTACACCTTC. Drawing the rest from reference TRBV15 and TRBJ1-2, the complete variable domain is DAMVIQNPRYQVTQFGKPVTLSCSQTLNHNVMYWYQQKSSQAPKLLFHYYDKDFNNEADTPDNFQSRRPNTSFCFLDIRSPGLGDTAMYLCATSRTRDSANYGYTFGSGTRLTVV.

This clonotype was counted at least ten times. V usage is TRBV20-1 and J usage is TRBJ2-1; D is possibly TRBD1 or TRBD2 (5 bases each). Germline lookup yields CDR1 DFQATT and CDR2 SNEGSKA (reference sequence). Trimming removed 6 bases at V and 10 bases at J, with 28 bases between. CDR3 length: 16 amino acids. This CDR3 reads CSALELRDSWGWEQFF. For the CDR3, the DNA is TGCAGTGCCCTAGAGTTGAGAGACTCATGGGGGTGGGAGCAGTTCTTC.

This clonotype was seen repeatedly, ten times or more. This chain joins TRBV7-3 and TRBJ2-2; D not certain. V was cut by 1 base and J by 3 bases, with 12 bases left in between. CDR1 is SGHTA, CDR2 FQGTGA, per germline. The CDR3 loop spans 16 amino acids. The CDR3 spells CASSLNSGQHTGELFF. CDR3 nucleotide sequence: TGTGCCAGCAGCTTAAACTCAGGCCAACACACCGGGGAGCTGTTTTTT.

This clonotype was seen at least ten times. The rearrangement links TRBV7-8 to TRBJ2-1, with 10 bases identical to TRBD2. The V gene's germline CDR1 is SGHVS and CDR2 FQNEAQ. The trim removed 2 bases at V and 0 bases at J, leaving 10 bases unmatched. The CDR3 is 19 residues long. CDR3 sequence: CASSLRASGRDSSYNEQFF. The CDR3 DNA is TGTGCCAGCAGCTTACGGGCGAGCGGGAGGGATAGCTCCTACAATGAGCAGTTCTTC.

This clonotype was observed a few times. V usage is TRBV10-3 and J usage is TRBJ2-2; tentatively, D is TRBD2 (6 bases). The V end was cut by 6 bases, the J end by 1 base, with 9 bases between. This CDR3 contains 14 residues. CDR1 and CDR2 (germline): ENHRY, SYGVKD. CDR3 sequence: CAISISGNTGELFF. CDR3 nucleotides: TGTGCCATCAGCATTAGCGGGAACACCGGGGAGCTGTTTTTT.

This rearrangement joins TRBV29-1 to TRBJ1-2; D remains unclear. This CDR3 region has 12 residues. The V and J ends lost 0 bases and 4 bases respectively, with 6 bases between them. Germline V gene sequence: CDR1 SQVTM, CDR2 ANQGSEA. The CDR3 nucleotides are TGCAGCGTTGAAGACAGACTCTATGGCTACACCTTC. Encoded protein: CSVEDRLYGYTF.

The chain joins TRBV18 to TRBJ2-2, with 11 bases identical to TRBD1. Unmatched junction bases numbered 3, after V lost 0 bases and J lost 3 bases. This CDR3 contains 17 residues. Germline V gene sequence: CDR1 KGHSH, CDR2 LQKENI. CDR3 residues: CASSPPGTGGYTGELFF. The DNA for the CDR3 is TGTGCCAGCTCACCACCCGGGACAGGGGGATACACCGGGGAGCTGTTTTTT.